This T cell receptor (beta chain) is drawn from a study of blood T cell repertoires in COVID-19. About the research overall: Samples representing acute and convalescent COVID-19 were sourced from the United States, Italy and Spain.

In the original workflow: Amplification with reference gene primers provided the estimates of nucleated cell counts. Method: immunoSEQ multiplex PCR; TCRdb's copy keeps in-frame clones and lacks some. V, J and clone size derive from that table, while D and trimming were established from the DNA sequence. The sample includes about 300,000 clones, more than 80% of them seen just once. Germline V CDR1 and CDR2: SGDLS, YYNGEE. This CDR3 has 16 amino acids. Trimming at V came to 0 bases and at J to 5 bases, leaving 10 bases not matched to a gene. Sequenced: peripheral blood. This receptor was identified in a man aged 18 to 30 who had recovered from COVID-19. This chain uses TRBV9 with TRBJ2-5; 7 bases map to TRBD2. Written as DNA, the CDR3 is TGTGCCAGCAGCGTAGGGGGCGGGGACGGGGGGGAGACCCAGTACTTC. Protein product: CASSVGGGDGGETQYF.